This entry lists 3 T cell receptor beta chains sequenced from one sample in a study of cytomegalovirus exposure and HLA in healthy donors. Sequenced by immunoSEQ multiplex PCR; TCRdb stores in-frame clones only, minus some. The sample holds fewer than 130,000 clones, approximately 89% seen once. Material: PBMCs. Source of these receptors: a woman younger than 30 in good health and CMV-seronegative.

The chain recombines TRBV5-1 with TRBJ2-3, with TRBD2 matching 8 bases. Trimming cost V 10 bases and J 0 bases; bases outside gene matches: 7. Germline CDR1 reads SGHRS; CDR2 reads YFSETQ. The CDR3 contains 14 residues. The CDR3 coding sequence is TGCGCCGGAAAACTAGCGGCTAGCACAGATACGCAGTATTTT. This encodes CAGKLAASTDTQYF.

This clone was counted a single time. The rearrangement links TRBV5-1 to TRBJ2-3; 12 nucleotides match TRBD2. The V and J ends lost 1 base and 4 bases, in that order; junction bases with no gene match: 4. The CDR3 loop spans 16 amino acids. Germline V gene sequence: CDR1 SGHRS, CDR2 YFSETQ. Here the CDR3 reads CASSLPTSGSSDTQYF. For the CDR3, the DNA is TGCGCCAGCAGCTTGCCGACTAGCGGGAGTTCAGATACGCAGTATTTT.

This rearrangement joins TRBV15 to TRBJ1-5; D is perhaps TRBD1 (6 bases). The germline CDR1 and CDR2 sequences are LNHNV and YYDKDF (reference sequence). V was trimmed by 1 base and J by 5 bases, leaving 15 bases between them. The length of the CDR3 is 16 residues. The CDR3 spells CATSRVLGGAHQPQHF. The CDR3 DNA reads as TGTGCCACCAGCAGAGTACTGGGGGGGGCCCATCAGCCCCAGCATTTT. Complete variable domain (other parts from reference TRBV15 and TRBJ1-5): DAMVIQNPRYQVTQFGKPVTLSCSQTLNHNVMYWYQQKSSQAPKLLFHYYDKDFNNEADTPDNFQSRRPNTSFCFLDIRSPGLGDTAMYLCATSRVLGGAHQPQHFGDGTRLSIL.